Listed here is a single TCR beta chain. Its antigen is unknown. These data belong to a study of T cells in tumors after PD-1 blockade. Study information: Some patients also took daily vismodegib 150 mg during anti-PD-1 treatment. Study results and caveats: Clonal replacement appeared only between pre- and post-treatment samples. Blood contained 40% to 50% of the tumor's TCR clonotypes.

Assay: immunoSEQ multiplex PCR; the TCRdb copy retains only in-frame clones and omits some. The table includes some 7,200 clones, around 74% detected once. The V gene lost 0 bases and the J gene lost 2 bases, with 6 bases spanning the gap. The CDR3 totals 15 residues. Germline CDR1 and CDR2: SGHKS and YYEKEE (reference sequence). The specimen was tumor tissue, collected after anti-PD-1 treatment. The chain joins TRBV5-5 to TRBJ2-6, with D tentatively TRBD2 (5 bases). The receptor comes from a human donor with basal cell carcinoma. Written as DNA, the CDR3 is TGTGCCAGCAGCTTGGACGGGACTGGGGCCAACGTCCTGACTTTC. Translating it yields CASSLDGTGANVLTF. The full variable domain, its missing parts supplied by reference TRBV5-5 and TRBJ2-6, is DAGVTQSPTHLIKTRGQQVTLRCSPISGHKSVSWYQQVLGQGPQFIFQYYEKEERGRGNFPDRFSARQFPNYSSELNVNALLLGDSALYLCASSLDGTGANVLTFGAGSRLTVL.